Listed here are 3 T cell receptor beta chains from one sample, sequenced in a study of blood T cell repertoires in COVID-19. The data were produced by immunoSEQ multiplex PCR, yet TCRdb's version contains in-frame clones alone and is incomplete. The table has some 340,000 clones, 90% seen once; the top ten hold less than 4%. The sample comprised PBMCs or T cells enriched from blood (not recorded which). The receptors shown here come from a young woman who had been exposed to COVID-19.

V usage is TRBV27 and J usage is TRBJ1-5; the D is unclear. The CDR3 extends over 13 amino acids. Germline loops: CDR1 MNHEY, CDR2 SMNVEV (reference sequence). The V gene lost 5 bases and the J gene lost 9 bases, with 14 bases spanning the gap. In DNA form, the CDR3 reads TGTGCCAGCAGTCCCAGGCGTCAAAGGCCCCAGCATTTT. It is translated as CASSPRRQRPQHF.

This chain connects TRBV5-1 to TRBJ1-1; TRBD1 agrees at 11 bases. There are 16 residues in the CDR3. J lost 1 base, V lost 0 bases, and 2 bases had no gene match. CDR1 is SGHRS, CDR2 YFSETQ, per germline. The CDR3 sequence is CASSLVGTGGNTEAFF. The DNA of the CDR3 is TGCGCCAGCAGCTTGGTAGGGACAGGGGGGAACACTGAAGCTTTCTTT.

The V gene is TRBV5-1, the J gene TRBJ1-1, with D perhaps TRBD1 (5 bases). CDR1 is SGHRS and CDR2 is YFSETQ in the germline V gene. Deletions cut 4 bases from V and 6 bases from J, with 22 bases between. There are 16 residues in the CDR3. The CDR3 is CASSAGFGTAEAEAFF. The CDR3 DNA is TGCGCCAGCAGCGCGGGTTTCGGGACTGCCGAAGCTGAAGCTTTCTTT. Complete variable domain (other parts from reference TRBV5-1 and TRBJ1-1): KAGVTQTPRYLIKTRGQQVTLSCSPISGHRSVSWYQQTPGQGLQFLFEYFSETQRNKGNFPGRFSGRQFSNSRSEMNVSTLELGDSALYLCASSAGFGTAEAEAFFGQGTRLTVV.